This is a list of T cell receptor beta chains from one sample in a study of OX40 agonist ivuxolimab in advanced cancers. Measured with immunoSEQ multiplex PCR; TCRdb has only the in-frame clones, and not every one. Of around 64,000 clones listed, 91% are singletons. The specimen comprised CD4+ or CD8+ T cells sorted from blood, sampled in a trial of the OX40 agonist ivuxolimab. The receptors come from an adult with an advanced solid tumor such as melanoma, head and neck, liver or kidney cancer. Both conserved end residues are part of each CDR3. A D gene is named only where the DNA matches it firmly. For some rows the clone size is stated as once, few or many, or as a class when expanded; others skip it.

V gene	D gene	J gene	clone size	CDR3 protein	CDR3 DNA
TRBV30	NA	TRBJ1-2	NA	CAWSEAVRYGYTF	TGTGCCTGGAGTGAGGCGGTCCGCTATGGCTACACCTTC
TRBV11-2	NA	TRBJ2-7	once	CASSLDPRLYEQYF	TGTGCCAGCAGCTTAGATCCCAGGCTCTACGAGCAGTACTTC
TRBV4-3	TRBD2	TRBJ2-1	NA	CASSQDRTSGKYNEQFF	TGCGCCAGCAGCCAAGATAGGACTAGCGGGAAATACAATGAGCAGTTCTTC
TRBV18	NA	TRBJ1-4	NA	CASTATGNEKLFF	TGTGCCAGCACGGCAACAGGGAATGAAAAACTGTTTTTT
TRBV27	NA	TRBJ1-5	NA	CARGDQPQHF	TGTGCCCGGGGGGATCAGCCCCAGCATTTT
TRBV19	TRBD1	TRBJ2-2	NA	CASSRTDRGLANTGELFF	TGTGCCAGTAGTCGGACGGACAGGGGGTTAGCGAACACCGGGGAGCTGTTTTTT
TRBV4-3	NA	TRBJ2-2	NA	CASSPGESLTGELFF	TGCGCCAGCAGCCCTGGGGAGAGCCTAACCGGGGAGCTGTTTTTT
TRBV10-2	NA	TRBJ2-5	NA	CASSDLVAVGETQYF	TGCGCCAGCAGTGATCTAGTAGCCGTGGGGGAGACCCAGTACTTC
TRBV28	TRBD2	TRBJ2-1	NA	CASSLSRQLATHNEQFF	TGTGCCAGCAGCCTTAGTCGGCAACTAGCGACCCACAATGAGCAGTTCTTC
TRBV6-6	NA	TRBJ2-7	once	CASSYSNTYEQYF	TGTGCCAGCAGTTACTCGAACACCTACGAGCAGTACTTC
TRBV16	NA	TRBJ2-7	NA	CASSQSQRSYEQYF	TGTGCCAGCAGCCAATCGCAAAGGTCCTACGAGCAGTACTTC
TRBV7-2	TRBD1	TRBJ1-4	NA	CASSLILAGGEEKLFF	TGTGCCAGCAGCTTAATCTTGGCAGGGGGCGAGGAAAAACTGTTTTTT
TRBV2	TRBD1	TRBJ2-1	NA	CASSEGQSSYNEQFF	TGTGCCAGCAGCGAGGGACAGAGCTCCTACAATGAGCAGTTCTTC
TRBV4-2	TRBD2	TRBJ2-3	few	CASSQEGGSGSDTQYF	TGTGCCAGCAGCCAAGAGGGTGGTAGCGGGAGTGATACGCAGTATTTT
TRBV27	TRBD2	TRBJ2-2	NA	CASSTGLAGSGELFF	TGTGCCAGCAGTACAGGACTAGCGGGAAGCGGGGAGCTGTTTTTT
TRBV27	NA	TRBJ2-1	once	CASSLSGGNEQFF	TGTGCCAGCAGTTTATCTGGAGGGAATGAGCAGTTCTTC
TRBV27	NA	TRBJ2-7	medium-sized	CASSPSRAEAYEQYF	TGTGCCAGCAGTCCCTCGAGGGCAGAAGCCTACGAGCAGTACTTC
TRBV27	NA	TRBJ2-7	NA	CASSPDTRTYEQYF	TGTGCCAGCAGTCCCGACACCAGAACCTACGAGCAGTACTTC
TRBV28	NA	TRBJ2-7	NA	CASSRGYEQYF	TGTGCCAGCTCCCGGGGGTACGAGCAGTACTTC
TRBV6-5	NA	TRBJ2-1	NA	CASSSRAGFNEQFF	TGTGCCAGCAGTTCCCGGGCAGGGTTTAATGAGCAGTTCTTC
TRBV7-9	TRBD2	TRBJ2-5	NA	CASSLVAGDETQYF	TGTGCCAGCAGCTTAGTAGCGGGAGATGAGACCCAGTACTTC
TRBV7-9	TRBD1	TRBJ2-7	NA	CASSPGQGVSEQYF	TGTGCCAGCAGCCCTGGACAGGGAGTTAGCGAGCAGTACTTC
TRBV28	NA	TRBJ2-1	NA	CASSLYSRGREQFF	TGTGCCAGCAGTTTATACTCTCGTGGCAGGGAGCAGTTCTTC
TRBV7-4	NA	TRBJ2-7	NA	CASSLVGRQSVYEQYF	TGTGCCAGCAGCTTAGTTGGCCGGCAGTCAGTGTACGAGCAGTACTTC
TRBV27	TRBD1	TRBJ1-6	NA	CASAVKTGESGSPLHF	TGTGCCAGCGCAGTAAAGACAGGGGAAAGTGGATCACCCCTCCACTTT
TRBV7-9	NA	TRBJ1-3	NA	CASSLGLSGNTIYF	TGTGCCAGCAGCCTAGGGCTTTCTGGAAACACCATATATTTT
TRBV4-2	NA	TRBJ2-1	NA	CASSQASEEQFF	TGTGCCAGCAGCCAAGCATCCGAGGAGCAGTTCTTC
TRBV5-1	TRBD1	TRBJ1-1	NA	CASSWTGTENTEAFF	TGCGCCAGCAGCTGGACCGGGACAGAGAACACTGAAGCTTTCTTT
TRBV4-3	NA	TRBJ1-1	NA	CASSQARNTEAFF	TGCGCCAGCAGCCAAGCCAGGAACACTGAAGCTTTCTTT
TRBV28	NA	TRBJ2-7	NA	CASREGTAYEQYF	TGTGCCAGCAGGGAGGGGACCGCCTACGAGCAGTACTTC
TRBV28	TRBD1	TRBJ1-2	NA	CASSRPTGGAAGYTF	TGTGCCAGCAGCCGACCGACAGGGGGCGCGGCTGGCTACACCTTC
TRBV4-3	NA	TRBJ2-7	NA	CASSQDRVGAAEQYF	TGCGCCAGCAGCCAAGATAGGGTGGGCGCAGCCGAGCAGTACTTC
TRBV19	NA	TRBJ1-2	NA	CASTAQGNYGYTF	TGTGCCAGTACCGCACAGGGAAACTATGGCTACACCTTC
TRBV11-3	NA	TRBJ1-2	NA	CASSPLGLDYGYTF	TGTGCCAGCAGCCCCCTCGGGCTTGACTATGGCTACACCTTC
TRBV5-6	NA	TRBJ2-7	NA	CASSGGERPIYEQYF	TGTGCCAGCAGCGGCGGCGAGCGACCAATCTACGAGCAGTACTTC
TRBV10-2	TRBD2	TRBJ2-7	NA	CASSDASGRPYEQYF	TGCGCCAGCAGTGACGCTAGCGGGAGACCCTACGAGCAGTACTTC
TRBV5-5	TRBD2	TRBJ2-7	few	CASSLLAASSYEQYF	TGTGCCAGCAGCTTACTAGCGGCCAGCTCCTACGAGCAGTACTTC
TRBV4-3	NA	TRBJ2-7	NA	CASSQDLGAYEQYF	TGCGCCAGCAGCCAAGATTTGGGTGCCTACGAGCAGTACTTC
TRBV11-1	NA	TRBJ2-5	NA	CASSQTGGLSGTQYF	TGTGCCAGCAGCCAGACCGGGGGGCTATCGGGGACCCAGTACTTC
TRBV13	NA	TRBJ2-1	NA	CASSLESSWNEQFF	TGTGCCAGCAGCTTAGAGTCTAGCTGGAATGAGCAGTTCTTC